Following are 8 T cell receptor beta chains from one sample sequenced in a study of shared clonotypes between healthy human individuals (dated by TCRdb to 2019 to 2021). CD8 naive samples were CD45RO-negative cells positively selected for CCR7, giving a CD45RA+CCR7+ population that excluded TemRA cells. The method behind the library was the immunoSEQ multiplex PCR assay. TCRdb holds this immuneACCESS table with in-frame rearrangements only. Some clones are missing; in checked studies, unresolved V genes explain under half, and the rest has no known cause. For this sample the table gives approximately 1.9 million clones, of which 90% to 95% were detected only once. The ten top clones hold approximately 1.6% of the sample. What was sequenced was naive CD8+ T cells from PBMCs. The cell subset or site label, read with the paper, signifies: CD45RA+CCR7+. These receptors originate from a man between 18 and 29 years old in good health. Some clones in this sample may be carry-over from other donors' samples.

The genes are TRBV2 and TRBJ1-1; 9 positions match TRBD1. The junction had 13 bases not matched to a gene; V was cut back by 4 bases and J by 4 bases. The CDR3 spans 17 residues. Per germline, CDR1 SNHLY and CDR2 FYNNEI. The CDR3 loop reads CASSGSGTGPIGTEAFF. CDR3 bases: TGTGCCAGCAGTGGATCCGGGACAGGGCCCATAGGCACTGAAGCTTTCTTT.

This chain links TRBV19 with TRBJ1-5; 9 bases agree with TRBD1. The germline V gene has CDR1 LNHDA and CDR2 SQIVND (reference sequence). The CDR3 is 16 amino acids. V lost 3 bases to trimming and J lost 1 base; unmatched junction nucleotides: 4. CDR3 bases: TGTGCCAGTAGTATGGGACAGGGATTAAGCAATCAGCCCCAGCATTTT. Translating it yields CASSMGQGLSNQPQHF.

The chain has TRBV6-5 and TRBJ2-2; D is perhaps TRBD2 (5 bases). There are 13 residues in the CDR3. Per the germline V gene, CDR1 is MNHEY and CDR2 is SVGAGI. The V gene lost 6 bases and the J gene lost 3 bases, with 8 bases spanning the gap. CDR3 protein: CASRRAYTGELFF. In DNA, the CDR3 is TGTGCCAGCAGGCGGGCGTACACCGGGGAGCTGTTTTTT.

V usage is TRBV6-4 and J usage is TRBJ2-3; D is possibly TRBD1 (5 bases). Germline CDR1 and CDR2: MRHNA and SNTAGT. The CDR3 spans 15 residues. The germline V and J ends were trimmed by 4 bases and 2 bases, with 13 bases remaining between them. CDR3 in DNA: TGTGCCAGCAGTGTAGTCATTGGGGCCACAGATACGCAGTATTTT. Protein: CASSVVIGATDTQYF.

This sequence joins TRBV7-9 and TRBJ2-3, with TRBD1 as a possible D gene (5 bases). The CDR3 extends over 14 amino acids. Germline-derived CDR1 and CDR2 are SEHNR and FQNEAQ (reference sequence). Trimming cost V 1 base and J 4 bases, with 9 bases left between them. The chain's CDR3 is CASSLGTGSDTQYF. The CDR3, as DNA: TGTGCCAGCAGCTTAGGTACAGGCTCAGATACGCAGTATTTT.

This clone was observed a few times. The V gene is TRBV4-1, the J gene TRBJ1-4; D is unresolved. CDR3 length: 14 residues. CDR1 MGHRA and CDR2 YSYEKL come from the germline V gene. The V end was cut by 7 bases, the J end by 5 bases, with 14 bases between. The CDR3 loop reads CASTPWEGNEKLFF. CDR3 DNA: TGCGCCAGCACCCCCTGGGAGGGCAATGAAAAACTGTTTTTT.

The sample holds a few counts of this clone. This chain links TRBV11-2 with TRBJ1-1; maybe TRBD1 (5 bases). The CDR3 spans 14 residues. V lost 4 bases, J lost 5 bases, and 14 bases lay in between. The germline V gene encodes CDR1 SGHAT and CDR2 FQNNGV. CDR3 DNA: TGTGCCAGCAGCTCGGCGGGGGAAATTACTGAAGCTTTCTTT. It codes for CASSSAGEITEAFF.

The chain has TRBV7-6 and TRBJ2-2; D gene ambiguous. CDR3 length: 15 residues. Trimming took 5 bases from V and 3 from J, leaving 13 bases between them. Looked up from germline, CDR1 is SGHVS and CDR2 is FNYEAQ. CDR3 residues: CASSPGPGYTGELFF. Written as DNA, the CDR3 is TGTGCCAGCAGCCCCGGCCCGGGTTACACCGGGGAGCTGTTTTTT.